The text below deals with one T cell receptor (beta chain). Its target is not known. The naive CD8 fraction comprised CD45RO-negative cells positively selected for CCR7 and excluded terminally differentiated effector memory CD45RA+ cells. The sample is drawn from a study of shared clonotypes between healthy human individuals. Findings of the study overall: Generally, naive subsets came out with larger estimated richness than memory subsets. Relative to clonotypes present in all four donors, those not shared had lower generation probabilities.

Profiling relied on immunoSEQ multiplex PCR, and the TCRdb table lists in-frame clones only, not all of them. Of 760,000 or so clones listed, about 96% are singletons. The germline CDR1 and CDR2 sequences are SGDLS and YYNGEE. Deletions cut 4 bases from V and 5 bases from J, with 16 bases between. The CDR3 runs 14 residues. This TCR derives from a man younger than 45 in good health. This chain uses TRBV9 with TRBJ2-7, with a tentative D call TRBD2 (6 bases). The specimen sequenced was naive CD8+ T cells sorted from blood. CDR3 loop: CASSPRLGVNEQYF. As DNA, the CDR3 is TGTGCCAGCAGCCCCCGACTAGGAGTAAACGAGCAGTACTTC.